This T cell receptor beta chain was captured in a study of blood T cell repertoires in COVID-19. Across the study: From T cells, B-cell-depleted T cells, or PBMCs came the material, which was cDNA or gDNA.

Under the authors' procedure: Nucleated cell counts were estimated from reference gene primer amplification. Sequenced by immunoSEQ multiplex PCR; TCRdb stores in-frame clones only, minus some. Clone size and V and J calls were adopted from that table, with D and trimming inferred from the DNA. The sample contains over 110,000 clones, 84% of which appear only once. This CDR3 is 13 amino acids long. Germline-derived CDR1 and CDR2 are MNHEY and SVGAGI. The trim removed 8 bases at V and 7 bases at J, leaving 6 bases unmatched. Participants spanned ages about 18 to 90 years and resided in about 24 US areas.

This clonotype was obtained from a man aged 50 to 59 in a cohort exposed to, infected with or recovered from COVID-19 (not recorded which). Sequencing was carried out using PBMCs or T cells enriched from blood (not recorded which). The chain has TRBV6-5 and TRBJ2-1; 9 positions match TRBD2. The CDR3 sequence: CASSLAGTNEQFF. The DNA for the CDR3 is TGTGCCAGCTCTCTAGCGGGGACAAATGAGCAGTTCTTC.